This entry lists 3 T cell receptor beta chains sequenced from one sample in a study of cytomegalovirus exposure and HLA in healthy donors (dated by TCRdb to 2017 to 2019). Library creation used the immunoSEQ multiplex PCR assay. For the multiplex PCR, a mixture combining 60 forward primers for TCR Vbeta segments and 13 reverse primers for TCR Jbeta segments was used. As stored in TCRdb, this immuneACCESS dataset retains in-frame rearrangements with V and J assigned. A fraction of the clones does not appear; measured against another copy, unresolved V genes explain less than half of the discrepancy, and the remainder lacks a known reason. The sample profile shows about 160,000 clones; roughly 80% of them were found once. The ten largest clonotypes hold nearly 8.5% of the sample. Sequencing input: PBMCs. All receptors derive from a male donor in good health and CMV-seropositive.

The chain combines TRBV10-3 with TRBJ1-1, with D perhaps matching TRBD1 (5 bases). This CDR3 region has 15 residues. CDR1 ENHRY and CDR2 SYGVKD come from the germline V gene. The V and J ends lost 1 base and 0 bases respectively, with 9 bases between them. The CDR3 DNA is TGTGCCATCAGTGAGTATCGGGGGTTGAACACTGAAGCTTTCTTT. Its translation is CAISEYRGLNTEAFF.

The chain couples TRBV7-2 to TRBJ1-5; 7 nucleotides align to TRBD1. The CDR3 extends over 14 amino acids. Germline assignment: CDR1 SGHTA and CDR2 FQGNSA. Germline trimming cut 2 bases from V and 6 bases from J; bases unmatched to any gene: 4. The CDR3 bases are TGTGCCAGCAGCTTAAGACAGGGAAGTCAGCCCCAGCATTTT. It specifies CASSLRQGSQPQHF. Supplemented by reference TRBV7-2 and TRBJ1-5, the full variable domain reads GAGVSQSPSNKVTEKGKDVELRCDPISGHTALYWYRQSLGQGLEFLIYFQGNSAPDKSGLPSDRFSAERTGGSVSTLTIQRTQQEDSAVYLCASSLRQGSQPQHFGDGTRLSIL.

J is TRBJ2-7 and V is TRBV27, with 10 bases fitting TRBD2. The V segment lost 6 bases and the J segment 2 bases; nucleotides outside the gene matches: 4. The CDR3 length is 14 residues. Germline V CDR1 and CDR2: MNHEY, SMNVEV (reference sequence). The DNA of the CDR3 is TGTGCCAGCAGGAGCCTAGCGGGAGCCTACGAGCAGTACTTC. Translation gives CASRSLAGAYEQYF.